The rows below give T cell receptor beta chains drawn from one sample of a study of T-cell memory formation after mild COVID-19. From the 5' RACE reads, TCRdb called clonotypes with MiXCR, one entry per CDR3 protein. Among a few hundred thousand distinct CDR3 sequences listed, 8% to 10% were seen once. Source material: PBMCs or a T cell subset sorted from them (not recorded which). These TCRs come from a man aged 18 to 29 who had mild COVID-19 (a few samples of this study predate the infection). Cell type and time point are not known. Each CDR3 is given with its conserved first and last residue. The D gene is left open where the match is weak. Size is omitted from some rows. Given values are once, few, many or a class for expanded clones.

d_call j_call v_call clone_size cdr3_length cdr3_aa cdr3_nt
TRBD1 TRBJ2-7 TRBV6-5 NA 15 CASSSPGTGGYEQYF TGTGCCAGCAGTTCCCCCGGGACAGGGGGCTACGAGCAGTACTTC
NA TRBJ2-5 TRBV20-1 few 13 CSARRQAQETQYF TGCAGTGCTAGAAGACAGGCACAAGAGACCCAGTACTTC
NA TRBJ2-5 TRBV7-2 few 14 CASSFGTYMETQYF TGTGCCAGCAGCTTCGGGACATACATGGAGACCCAGTACTTC
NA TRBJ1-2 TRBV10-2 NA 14 CASSDTGLGYGYTF TGCGCCAGCAGTGACACGGGCCTCGGCTATGGCTACACCTTC
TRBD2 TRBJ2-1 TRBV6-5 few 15 CASSLTRGAIAGPTF TGTGCCAGCAGTCTAACGCGGGGGGCAATAGCGGGCCCCACCTTC
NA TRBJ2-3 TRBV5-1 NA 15 CASSLGLALTDTQYF TGCGCCAGCAGCTTGGGATTAGCCCTCACAGATACGCAGTATTTT
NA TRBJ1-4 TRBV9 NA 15 CASSANIATNEKLFF TGTGCCAGCAGCGCGAATATAGCAACTAATGAAAAACTGTTTTTT
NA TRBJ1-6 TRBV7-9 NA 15 CASSLFRDLASPLHF TGTGCCAGCAGCTTATTCCGGGACCTCGCATCACCCCTCCACTTT
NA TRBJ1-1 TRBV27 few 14 CASSSGQIYTEAFF TGTGCCAGCAGTTCCGGACAGATTTACACTGAGGCTTTCTTT
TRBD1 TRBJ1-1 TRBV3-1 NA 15 CASSQEGGAGTEAFF TGTGCCAGCAGCCAAGAAGGGGGCGCGGGCACTGAAGCTTTCTTT
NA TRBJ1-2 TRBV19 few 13 CASSRGGSYGYTF TGTGCCAGTAGTAGGGGGGGTTCCTATGGCTACACCTTC
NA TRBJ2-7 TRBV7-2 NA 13 CASTTGRSYEQYF TGTGCCAGTACCACGGGACGGTCCTACGAGCAGTACTTC
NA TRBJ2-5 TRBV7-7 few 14 CASSPGTFEETQYF TGTGCCAGCAGCCCCGGGACTTTCGAAGAGACCCAGTACTTC
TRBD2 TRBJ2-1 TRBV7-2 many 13 CASSSHPSGEQFF TGTGCCAGCAGCTCCCACCCTAGCGGTGAGCAGTTCTTC
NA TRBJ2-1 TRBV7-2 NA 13 CASSLEEARVKFF TGTGCCAGCAGCTTAGAGGAGGCCAGGGTAAAGTTCTTC
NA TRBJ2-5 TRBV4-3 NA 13 CASSRAMIETQYF TGCGCCAGCAGCCGAGCCATGATCGAGACCCAGTACTTC
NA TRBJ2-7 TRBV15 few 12 CATSRAAYEQYF TGTGCCACCAGCAGAGCGGCCTACGAGCAGTACTTC
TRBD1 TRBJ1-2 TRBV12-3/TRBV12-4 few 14 CASSQTGTNYGYTF TGTGCCAGCAGCCAGACAGGGACTAACTATGGCTACACCTTC
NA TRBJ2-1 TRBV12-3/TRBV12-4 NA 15 CASSCSWCSYNEQFF TGTGCCAGCAGTTGTTCCTGGTGCTCCTACAATGAGCAGTTCTTC
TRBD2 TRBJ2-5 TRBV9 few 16 CASSGGGRTQQETQYF TGTGCCAGCAGCGGGGGGGGACGGACTCAGCAAGAGACCCAGTACTTC
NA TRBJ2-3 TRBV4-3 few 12 CASAGDADTQYF TGCGCGTCGGCAGGAGACGCAGATACGCAGTATTTT
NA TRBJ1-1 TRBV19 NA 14 CASSIGQPNTEAFF TGTGCCAGTAGTATAGGCCAGCCGAACACTGAAGCTTTCTTT
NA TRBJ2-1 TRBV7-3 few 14 CASSLTGTSNEQFF TGTGCCAGCAGCTTAACTGGGACGAGCAATGAGCAGTTCTTC
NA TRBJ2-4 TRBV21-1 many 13 CASSDRGDQIQYF TGTGCCAGCAGCGACAGGGGGGACCAAATTCAGTACTTC
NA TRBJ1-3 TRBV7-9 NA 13 CASSLGDGNTIYF TGTGCCAGCAGCTTGGGGGATGGAAACACCATATATTTT
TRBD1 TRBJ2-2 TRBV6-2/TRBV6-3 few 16 CASRPSGTGNTGELFF TGTGCCAGCAGACCTTCCGGGACAGGGAACACCGGGGAGCTGTTTTTT
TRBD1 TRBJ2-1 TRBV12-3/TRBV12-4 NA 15 CASSITGANYNEQFF TGTGCCAGCAGTATAACAGGGGCCAACTACAATGAGCAGTTCTTC
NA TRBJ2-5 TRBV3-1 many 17 CASSQAMTTYREETQYF TGTGCCAGCAGCCAAGCTATGACAACATACAGGGAAGAGACCCAGTACTTC
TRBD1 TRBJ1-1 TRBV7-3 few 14 CASSFTGGNSEAFF TGTGCCAGCAGCTTTACAGGGGGGAATTCTGAAGCTTTCTTT
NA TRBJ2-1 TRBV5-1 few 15 CASSFSAYLYNEQFF TGCGCCAGCAGTTTCTCGGCTTACCTGTACAATGAGCAGTTCTTC
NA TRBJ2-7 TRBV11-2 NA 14 CASSLAGFHYEQYF TGTGCCAGCAGCTTAGCGGGGTTCCACTACGAGCAGTACTTC
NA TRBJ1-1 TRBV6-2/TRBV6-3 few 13 CASSYSGSTEAFF TGTGCCAGCAGTTACAGTGGGAGCACTGAAGCTTTCTTT
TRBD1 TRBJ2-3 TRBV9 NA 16 CASSPRTGLNTDTQYF TGTGCCAGCAGCCCAAGGACAGGGCTTAACACAGATACGCAGTATTTT
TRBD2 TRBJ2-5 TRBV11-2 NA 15 CASSPTSGGKETQYF TGTGCCAGCAGCCCGACTAGCGGGGGAAAAGAGACCCAGTACTTC
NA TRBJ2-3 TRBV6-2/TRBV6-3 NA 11 CASSYSDTQYF TGTGCCAGCAGTTATTCCGATACGCAGTATTTT
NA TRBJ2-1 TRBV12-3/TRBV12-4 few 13 CASSRGEYNEQFF TGTGCCAGCAGCCGAGGGGAATACAATGAGCAGTTCTTC
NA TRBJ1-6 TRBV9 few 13 CASSVAHNSPLHF TGTGCCAGCAGCGTAGCCCATAATTCACCCCTCCACTTT
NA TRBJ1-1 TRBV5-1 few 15 CASSSDSPLNTEAFF TGCGCCAGCAGCTCTGACAGTCCACTGAACACTGAAGCTTTCTTT
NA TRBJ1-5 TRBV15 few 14 CATSSRGEAQPQHF TGTGCCACCAGCAGTAGGGGGGAGGCTCAGCCCCAGCATTTT
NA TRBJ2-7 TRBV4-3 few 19 CASSQGIVDRNIYSYEQYF TGCGCCAGCAGCCAAGGAATTGTGGACAGAAATATATACTCCTACGAGCAGTACTTC
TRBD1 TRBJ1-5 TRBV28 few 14 CAIDRGGSHQPQHF TGTGCCATCGACAGGGGCGGTTCACATCAGCCCCAGCATTTT
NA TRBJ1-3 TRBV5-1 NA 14 CASSLGPTGNTIYF TGCGCCAGCAGCCTGGGACCAACTGGAAACACCATATATTTT